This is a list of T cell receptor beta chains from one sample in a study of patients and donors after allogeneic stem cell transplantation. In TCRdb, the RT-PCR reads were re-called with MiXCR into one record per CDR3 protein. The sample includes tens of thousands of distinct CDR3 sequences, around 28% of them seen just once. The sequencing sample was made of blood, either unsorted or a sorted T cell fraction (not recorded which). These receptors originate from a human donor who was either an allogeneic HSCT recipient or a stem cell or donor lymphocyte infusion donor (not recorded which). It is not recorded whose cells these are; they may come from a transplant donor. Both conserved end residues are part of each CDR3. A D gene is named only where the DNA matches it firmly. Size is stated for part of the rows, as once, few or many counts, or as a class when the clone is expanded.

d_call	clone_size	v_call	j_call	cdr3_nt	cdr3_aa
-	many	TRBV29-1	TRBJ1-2	TGCAGCGTTGGACCCCCGACAGAAGGCTACACCTTC	CSVGPPTEGYTF
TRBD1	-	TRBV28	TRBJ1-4	TGTGCCAGCAGTTTGGACAGGGTGATAATATCAACGACTAATGAAAAACTGTTTTTT	CASSLDRVIISTTNEKLFF
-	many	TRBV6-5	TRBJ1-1	TGTGCCACCAGGACAGATTTGGGAAACACTGAAGCTTTCTTT	CATRTDLGNTEAFF
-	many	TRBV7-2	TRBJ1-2	TGTGCCAGCAGCTCTTACCGGACAGCTAACTATGGCTACACCTTC	CASSSYRTANYGYTF
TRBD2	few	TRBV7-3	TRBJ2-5	TGTGCCAGCAGCTTGATGGCTAGCGGGGGAGAGACCCAGTACTTC	CASSLMASGGETQYF
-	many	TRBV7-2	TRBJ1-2	TGTGCCAGCTCTCCAGGGATCGCCTATGGCTACACCTTC	CASSPGIAYGYTF
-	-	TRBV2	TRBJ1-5	TGTGCCAGCAGTGAAACAGGGTTTCAGCCCCAGCATTTT	CASSETGFQPQHF
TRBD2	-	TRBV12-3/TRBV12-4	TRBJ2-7	TGTGCCAGCAGTTTCCTAACCGGACTAGCGGGGGTGTACGAGCAGTACTTC	CASSFLTGLAGVYEQYF
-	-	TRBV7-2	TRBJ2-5	TGTGCCAGCAGCCTAGTATCGGGGGCTCAGACCCAGTACTTC	CASSLVSGAQTQYF
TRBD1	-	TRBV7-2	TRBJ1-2	TGTGCCAGCAGCACAACCGGGACAGGGGCCATCTATGGCTACACCTTC	CASSTTGTGAIYGYTF
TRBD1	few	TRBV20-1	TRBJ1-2	TGCAGTGCTAGGATATTAGGGGGCCCCTCTAACTATGGCTACACCTTC	CSARILGGPSNYGYTF
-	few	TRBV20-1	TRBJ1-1	TGCAGTGCTAGAGATCGGGGAAGAGAGAACACTGAAGCTTTCTTT	CSARDRGRENTEAFF
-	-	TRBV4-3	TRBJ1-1	TGCGCCAGCAGCCAAGGAACAGAGGTGAACACTGAAGCTTTCTTT	CASSQGTEVNTEAFF
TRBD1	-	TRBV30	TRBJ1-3	TGTGCCGGGACAGGCTCTGGAAACACCATATATTTT	CAGTGSGNTIYF
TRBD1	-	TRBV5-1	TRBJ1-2	TGCGCCAGCAGCTTTGGGACAGGGTATAGGGGCTACACCTTC	CASSFGTGYRGYTF
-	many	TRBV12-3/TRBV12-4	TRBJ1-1	TGTGCCAGCAGTCCTTGGACCGTGAACACTGAAGCTTTCTTT	CASSPWTVNTEAFF
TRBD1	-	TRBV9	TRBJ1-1	TGTGCCAGCAGCGTAGCCGACAGGGGGCTCGGAGGGAACACTGAAGCTTTCTTT	CASSVADRGLGGNTEAFF
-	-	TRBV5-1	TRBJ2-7	TGCGCCAGCAGCTCCCTACAGGGAGGGCAGCAGTACTTC	CASSSLQGGQQYF
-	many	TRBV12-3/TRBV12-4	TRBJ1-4	TGTGCCAGCAGTTTACGTCGACAGCAACTGTTTTTT	CASSLRRQQLFF
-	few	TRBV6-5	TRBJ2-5	TGTGCCAGCAGTTACGGGATCAGGGGGGCCCAGTACTTC	CASSYGIRGAQYF
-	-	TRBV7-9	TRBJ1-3	TGTGCCAGCAGCTTACAGGTGTTCTCTGGAAACACCATATATTTT	CASSLQVFSGNTIYF
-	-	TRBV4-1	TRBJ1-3	TGCGCCAGCAGCCAAGGGTCGGTCGGAAACACCATATATTTT	CASSQGSVGNTIYF
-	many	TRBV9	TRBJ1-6	TGTGCCAGCAGCGTAGCAGGCCTCAGCTCCTATAATTCACCCCTCCACTTT	CASSVAGLSSYNSPLHF
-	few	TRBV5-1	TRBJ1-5	TGCGCCAGCAGCCCGGACAGTTCCAATCAGCCCCAGCATTTT	CASSPDSSNQPQHF
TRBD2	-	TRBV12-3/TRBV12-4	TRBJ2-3	TGTGCCAGCAGGATCGGACTAGCGGGGGGGCCATATGATACGCAGTATTTT	CASRIGLAGGPYDTQYF
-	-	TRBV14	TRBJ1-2	TGTGCCAGCAGCCAAGACAGGGTACAGGGCTACACCTTC	CASSQDRVQGYTF
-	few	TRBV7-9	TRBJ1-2	TGTGCCAGCAGTCATTCAGGCGGCGGCTACACCTTC	CASSHSGGGYTF
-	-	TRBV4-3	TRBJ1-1	TGCGCCAGCAGCCAAGATTTATCCACCCTTTGGAACACTGAAGCTTTCTTT	CASSQDLSTLWNTEAFF
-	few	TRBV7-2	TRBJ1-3	TGTGCCAGCAGCCCTATCTCGACGCTGAGAAACACCATATATTTT	CASSPISTLRNTIYF
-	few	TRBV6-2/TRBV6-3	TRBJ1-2	TGTGCCAGCAGCTACCCTGCGGGCTACACCTTC	CASSYPAGYTF
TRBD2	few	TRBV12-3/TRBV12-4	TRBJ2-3	TGTGCCAGCAGTTTTATAGCGGGGGGGGAAAGCGATACGCAGTATTTT	CASSFIAGGESDTQYF
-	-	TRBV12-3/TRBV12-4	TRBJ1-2	TGTGCCAGCAGTTGGGGGGTTGACTATGGCTACACCTTC	CASSWGVDYGYTF
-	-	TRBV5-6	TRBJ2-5	TGTGCCAGCAGTCCTTACCTACCTCGACAGGCGCGGGAGACCCAGTACTTC	CASSPYLPRQARETQYF
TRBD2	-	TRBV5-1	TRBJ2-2	TGCGCCAGCAGCTTGTTCCTAGCGGGGACCGGGGAGCTGTTTTTT	CASSLFLAGTGELFF
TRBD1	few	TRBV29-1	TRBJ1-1	TGCAGCGTTCAGGGTTACAGGGGGAAAGGTGAAGCTTTCTTT	CSVQGYRGKGEAFF
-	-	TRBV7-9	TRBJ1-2	TGTGCCAGCAGCTTCAGGATATGGGAGCTTACCTATGGCTACACCTTC	CASSFRIWELTYGYTF
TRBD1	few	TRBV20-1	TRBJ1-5	TGCAGTGCTCCCACCAGGACAGGGTGGGGGCCCAATCAGCCCCAGCATTTT	CSAPTRTGWGPNQPQHF
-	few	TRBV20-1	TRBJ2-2	TGCAGTGCTAGAAGCAGAAGGAACACCGGGGAGCTGTTTTTT	CSARSRRNTGELFF
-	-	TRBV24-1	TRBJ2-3	TGTGCCACCAGTGATGCATTCACAGATACGCAGTATTTT	CATSDAFTDTQYF
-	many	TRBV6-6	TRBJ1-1	TGTGCCAGCAGTTACTCGGCGGCAAACACTGAAGCTTTCTTT	CASSYSAANTEAFF
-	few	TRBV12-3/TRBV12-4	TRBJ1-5	TGTGCCAGCGGCGGGGGGGGACTGACGAATCAGCCCCAGCATTTT	CASGGGGLTNQPQHF
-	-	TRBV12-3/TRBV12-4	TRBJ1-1	TGTGCCAGCAGTTTATATCAGGCCTCGGCTTTCTTT	CASSLYQASAFF
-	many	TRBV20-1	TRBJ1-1	TGCAGTGCCCGACAAGACAGCAACACTGAAGCTTTCTTT	CSARQDSNTEAFF
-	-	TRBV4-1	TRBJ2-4	TGCGCCAGCAGCCCGACAGGGAGGGGAAACATTCAGTACTTC	CASSPTGRGNIQYF